The rows below give T cell receptor beta chains drawn from one sample of a study of T cells in Graves' hyperthyroidism and ophthalmopathy. TCRdb fed the multiplex PCR reads into MiXCR, producing one record per CDR3 protein. The top ten clones hold 47% of a sample with 450,000 to 600,000 distinct CDR3 sequences, 20% of them seen once. The specimen sequenced was blood. Every receptor here comes from a man aged 40-49 years with Graves' ophthalmopathy. CDR3s include the opening cysteine and the closing phenylalanine or tryptophan. The order of the fields is V gene, clone size, D gene, J gene, CDR3 protein, CDR3 DNA. The D gene is left open where the match is weak. Expanded clones are given a class, and other clones once, few, many or no size at all.

v_gene: TRBV5-6; abundance: few; d_gene: TRBD1; j_gene: TRBJ1-1; CDR3aa: CASSGTGTGNTEAFF; CDR3nt: TGTGCCAGCAGCGGAACCGGGACAGGGAACACTGAAGCTTTCTTT
v_gene: TRBV29-1; abundance: .; d_gene: .; j_gene: TRBJ2-3; CDR3aa: CSVVRQVHTDTQYF; CDR3nt: TGCAGCGTTGTTCGACAGGTACACACAGATACGCAGTATTTT
v_gene: TRBV7-2; abundance: .; d_gene: TRBD1; j_gene: TRBJ2-7; CDR3aa: CASSLDTGGWYEQYF; CDR3nt: TGTGCCAGCAGCTTAGACACAGGGGGCTGGTACGAGCAGTACTTC
v_gene: TRBV6-1; abundance: .; d_gene: .; j_gene: TRBJ2-3; CDR3aa: CASKQGPEDTQYF; CDR3nt: TGTGCTTCTAAACAAGGGCCGGAAGATACGCAGTATTTT
v_gene: TRBV5-1; abundance: many; d_gene: .; j_gene: TRBJ2-1; CDR3aa: CASRDGRGNEQFF; CDR3nt: TGCGCCAGCCGCGACGGGAGAGGGAATGAGCAGTTCTTC
v_gene: TRBV9; abundance: .; d_gene: TRBD1; j_gene: TRBJ1-2; CDR3aa: CASSAETGMGYGYTF; CDR3nt: TGTGCCAGCAGCGCTGAGACAGGGATGGGCTATGGCTACACCTTC
v_gene: TRBV2; abundance: .; d_gene: TRBD2; j_gene: TRBJ2-3; CDR3aa: CASSDPSGRGDTQYF; CDR3nt: TGTGCCAGCAGTGACCCTAGCGGGAGGGGAGATACGCAGTATTTT
v_gene: TRBV28; abundance: .; d_gene: .; j_gene: TRBJ2-5; CDR3aa: CASSLGAGFPRYF; CDR3nt: TGTGCCAGCAGTTTAGGGGCGGGATTTCCCCGGTACTTC
v_gene: TRBV30; abundance: .; d_gene: .; j_gene: TRBJ1-5; CDR3aa: CAWSNTGTLPQHF; CDR3nt: TGTGCCTGGAGTAACACCGGGACTCTGCCCCAGCATTTT
v_gene: TRBV6-2/TRBV6-3; abundance: .; d_gene: .; j_gene: TRBJ1-5; CDR3aa: CASSYSSWYSNQPQHF; CDR3nt: TGTGCCAGCAGTTACTCGAGTTGGTATAGCAATCAGCCCCAGCATTTT
v_gene: TRBV6-1; abundance: many; d_gene: TRBD2; j_gene: TRBJ2-5; CDR3aa: CASSEASGRALETQYF; CDR3nt: TGTGCCAGCAGTGAAGCAAGCGGGAGGGCCTTGGAGACCCAGTACTTC
v_gene: TRBV10-3; abundance: .; d_gene: .; j_gene: TRBJ1-1; CDR3aa: CAISDMGSEAFF; CDR3nt: TGTGCCATCAGTGATATGGGGAGTGAAGCTTTCTTT
v_gene: TRBV9; abundance: .; d_gene: .; j_gene: TRBJ2-1; CDR3aa: CASSAPGPGANEQFF; CDR3nt: TGTGCCAGCAGCGCCCCTGGACCTGGGGCGAATGAGCAGTTCTTC
v_gene: TRBV27; abundance: .; d_gene: .; j_gene: TRBJ1-2; CDR3aa: CASWTVPNYGYTF; CDR3nt: TGTGCCAGTTGGACAGTCCCTAACTATGGCTACACCTTC
v_gene: TRBV11-1; abundance: many; d_gene: .; j_gene: TRBJ2-5; CDR3aa: CASSERAVTQYF; CDR3nt: TGTGCCAGCAGCGAGCGGGCGGTAACCCAGTACTTC
v_gene: TRBV27; abundance: .; d_gene: .; j_gene: TRBJ2-2; CDR3aa: CASSYTVETGELFF; CDR3nt: TGTGCCAGCAGTTATACAGTGGAGACCGGGGAGCTGTTTTTT
v_gene: TRBV28; abundance: few; d_gene: .; j_gene: TRBJ2-7; CDR3aa: CASSPSLAFNYEQYF; CDR3nt: TGTGCCAGCAGCCCCAGCCTAGCCTTTAACTACGAGCAGTACTTC
v_gene: TRBV5-1; abundance: .; d_gene: .; j_gene: TRBJ2-1; CDR3aa: CASHRDTLGNEQFF; CDR3nt: TGCGCCAGTCACCGGGACACTTTAGGCAATGAGCAGTTCTTC
v_gene: TRBV6-1; abundance: .; d_gene: .; j_gene: TRBJ2-1; CDR3aa: CATRDLLYNEQFF; CDR3nt: TGTGCCACCCGGGATCTACTCTACAATGAGCAGTTCTTC
v_gene: TRBV9; abundance: few; d_gene: TRBD1; j_gene: TRBJ2-3; CDR3aa: CASSGTGGGRADTQYF; CDR3nt: TGTGCCAGCAGCGGGACAGGGGGCGGAAGGGCAGATACGCAGTATTTT
v_gene: TRBV27; abundance: many; d_gene: .; j_gene: TRBJ2-7; CDR3aa: CASSLYSWGEQYF; CDR3nt: TGTGCCAGCAGTTTATATTCGTGGGGCGAGCAGTACTTC
v_gene: TRBV9; abundance: few; d_gene: .; j_gene: TRBJ2-7; CDR3aa: CASSVDEGYEQYF; CDR3nt: TGTGCCAGCAGCGTAGACGAGGGATACGAGCAGTACTTC
v_gene: TRBV20-1; abundance: many; d_gene: .; j_gene: TRBJ1-3; CDR3aa: CSARPLQGDYGNTIYF; CDR3nt: TGCAGTGCTAGGCCACTACAGGGAGATTATGGAAACACCATATATTTT
v_gene: TRBV2; abundance: .; d_gene: .; j_gene: TRBJ1-1; CDR3aa: CASSEGGGDGDTEAFF; CDR3nt: TGTGCCAGCAGTGAAGGAGGGGGGGACGGGGACACTGAAGCTTTCTTT
v_gene: TRBV30; abundance: .; d_gene: TRBD2; j_gene: TRBJ2-6; CDR3aa: CAWGREGISGANVLTF; CDR3nt: TGTGCCTGGGGCAGGGAGGGGATCTCTGGGGCCAACGTCCTGACTTTC
v_gene: TRBV20-1; abundance: many; d_gene: .; j_gene: TRBJ1-6; CDR3aa: CSARGQILGDSPLHF; CDR3nt: TGCAGTGCTAGAGGACAGATCCTTGGAGATTCACCCCTCCACTTT
v_gene: TRBV3-1; abundance: .; d_gene: .; j_gene: TRBJ1-5; CDR3aa: CASCQGGGIQPQHF; CDR3nt: TGTGCCAGCTGCCAAGGGGGAGGCATCCAGCCCCAGCATTTT
v_gene: TRBV20-1; abundance: .; d_gene: .; j_gene: TRBJ2-1; CDR3aa: CSASPFSYNEQFF; CDR3nt: TGCAGTGCTAGCCCTTTTTCCTACAATGAGCAGTTCTTC
v_gene: TRBV6-1; abundance: .; d_gene: .; j_gene: TRBJ2-7; CDR3aa: CASSESSRPYEQYF; CDR3nt: TGTGCCAGCAGTGAGTCGTCCAGGCCCTACGAGCAGTACTTC
v_gene: TRBV28; abundance: many; d_gene: .; j_gene: TRBJ1-1; CDR3aa: CASSLSSGRMNTEAFF; CDR3nt: TGTGCCAGCAGTTTATCCTCGGGGCGGATGAACACTGAAGCTTTCTTT
v_gene: TRBV27; abundance: .; d_gene: .; j_gene: TRBJ1-5; CDR3aa: CASSSTSDRIGSILNQPQHF; CDR3nt: TGTGCCAGCAGTTCAACAAGCGACAGAATTGGATCCATCCTGAATCAGCCCCAGCATTTT
v_gene: TRBV7-9; abundance: few; d_gene: .; j_gene: TRBJ1-2; CDR3aa: CASSSTVGLYGYTF; CDR3nt: TGTGCCAGCAGCTCCACTGTGGGGCTCTATGGCTACACCTTC
v_gene: TRBV7-2; abundance: once; d_gene: .; j_gene: TRBJ1-2; CDR3aa: CASSTLDSLLGYTF; CDR3nt: TGTGCCAGCAGCACCCTGGACAGCCTGCTGGGCTACACCTTC